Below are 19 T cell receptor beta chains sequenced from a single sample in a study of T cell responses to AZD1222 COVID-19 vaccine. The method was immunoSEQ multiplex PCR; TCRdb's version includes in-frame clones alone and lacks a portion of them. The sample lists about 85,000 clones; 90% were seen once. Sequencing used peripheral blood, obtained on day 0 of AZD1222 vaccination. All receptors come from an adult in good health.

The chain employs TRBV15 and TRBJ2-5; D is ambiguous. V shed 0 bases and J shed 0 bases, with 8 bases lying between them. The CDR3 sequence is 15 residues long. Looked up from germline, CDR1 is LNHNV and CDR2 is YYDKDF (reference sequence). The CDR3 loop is CATSRDIGDQETQYF. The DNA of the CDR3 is TGTGCCACCAGCAGAGATATTGGGGACCAAGAGACCCAGTACTTC.

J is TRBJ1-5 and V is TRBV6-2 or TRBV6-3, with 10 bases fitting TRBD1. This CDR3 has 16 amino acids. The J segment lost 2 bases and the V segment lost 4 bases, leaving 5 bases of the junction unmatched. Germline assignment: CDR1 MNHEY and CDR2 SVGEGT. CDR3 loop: CASSSADRGGNQPQHF. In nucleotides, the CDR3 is TGTGCCAGCAGTTCCGCGGACAGGGGGGGCAATCAGCCCCAGCATTTT.

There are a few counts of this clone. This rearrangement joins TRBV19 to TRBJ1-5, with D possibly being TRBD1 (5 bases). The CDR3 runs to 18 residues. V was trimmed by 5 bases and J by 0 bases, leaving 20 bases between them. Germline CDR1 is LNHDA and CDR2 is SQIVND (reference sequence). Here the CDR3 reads CASSAQKLQGYSNQPQHF. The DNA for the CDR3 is TGTGCCAGTAGTGCCCAAAAACTCCAGGGATATAGCAATCAGCCCCAGCATTTT.

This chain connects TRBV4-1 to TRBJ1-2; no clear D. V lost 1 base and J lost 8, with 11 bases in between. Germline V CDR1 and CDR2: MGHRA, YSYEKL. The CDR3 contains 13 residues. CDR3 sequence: CASSQAPRRGYTF. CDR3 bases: TGCGCCAGCAGCCAAGCTCCCCGTCGGGGCTACACCTTC.

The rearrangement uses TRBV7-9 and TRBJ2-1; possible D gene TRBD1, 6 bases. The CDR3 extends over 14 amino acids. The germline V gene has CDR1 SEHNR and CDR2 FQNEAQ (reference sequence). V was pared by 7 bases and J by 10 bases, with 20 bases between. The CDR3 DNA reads TGTGCCAGCATCATCCAACAGGGCCCTGGCGAGCAGTTCTTC. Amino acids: CASIIQQGPGEQFF. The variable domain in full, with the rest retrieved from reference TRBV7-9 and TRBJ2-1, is DTGVSQNPRHKITKRGQNVTFRCDPISEHNRLYWYRQTLGQGPEFLTYFQNEAQLEKSRLLSDRFSAERPKGSFSTLEIQRTEQGDSAMYLCASIIQQGPGEQFFGPGTRLTVL.

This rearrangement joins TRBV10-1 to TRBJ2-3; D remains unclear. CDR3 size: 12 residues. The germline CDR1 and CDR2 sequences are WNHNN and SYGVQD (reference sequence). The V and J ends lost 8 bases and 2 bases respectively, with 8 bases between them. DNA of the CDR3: TGCGCCAGCGGGGATGACACAGATACGCAGTATTTT. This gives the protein CASGDDTDTQYF.

CDR3 region: CASSSPSGAAEKLFF. The CDR3, as DNA: TGTGCCAGCAGCTCTCCCTCGGGGGCGGCTGAAAAACTGTTTTTT. The chain couples TRBV7-2 to TRBJ1-4, with a possible D match to TRBD1 (6 bases). Germline-derived CDR1 and CDR2 are SGHTA and FQGNSA. V lost 4 bases to trimming and J lost 7 bases, with 16 bases between them. This CDR3 is built from 15 residues.

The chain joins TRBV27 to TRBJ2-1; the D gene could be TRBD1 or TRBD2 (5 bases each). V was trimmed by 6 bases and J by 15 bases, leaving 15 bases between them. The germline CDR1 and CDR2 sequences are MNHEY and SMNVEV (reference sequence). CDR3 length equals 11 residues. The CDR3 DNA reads TGTGCCAGCAGGGACTCCCAGGGCTCGTTCTTC. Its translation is CASRDSQGSFF.

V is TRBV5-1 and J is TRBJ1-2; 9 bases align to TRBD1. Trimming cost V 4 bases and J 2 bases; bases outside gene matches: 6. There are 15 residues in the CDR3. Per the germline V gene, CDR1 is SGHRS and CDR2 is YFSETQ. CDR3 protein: CASSPEGQGNYGYTF. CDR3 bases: TGCGCCAGCAGCCCGGAAGGACAGGGGAACTATGGCTACACCTTC. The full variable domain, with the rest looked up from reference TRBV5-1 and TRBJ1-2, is KAGVTQTPRYLIKTRGQQVTLSCSPISGHRSVSWYQQTPGQGLQFLFEYFSETQRNKGNFPGRFSGRQFSNSRSEMNVSTLELGDSALYLCASSPEGQGNYGYTFGSGTRLTVV.

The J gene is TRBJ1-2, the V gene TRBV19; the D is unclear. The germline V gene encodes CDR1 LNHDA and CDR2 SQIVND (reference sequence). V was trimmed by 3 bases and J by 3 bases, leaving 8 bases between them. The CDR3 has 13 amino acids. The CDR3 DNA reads TGTGCCAGTAGTATCAACGGATACTATGGCTACACCTTC. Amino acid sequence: CASSINGYYGYTF.

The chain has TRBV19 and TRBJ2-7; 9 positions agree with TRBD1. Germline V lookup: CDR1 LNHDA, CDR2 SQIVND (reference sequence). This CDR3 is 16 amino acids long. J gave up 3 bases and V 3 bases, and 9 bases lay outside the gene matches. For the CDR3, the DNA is TGTGCCAGTAGTATCCCAGAAGGACAGGGGTACTACGAGCAGTACTTC. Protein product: CASSIPEGQGYYEQYF.

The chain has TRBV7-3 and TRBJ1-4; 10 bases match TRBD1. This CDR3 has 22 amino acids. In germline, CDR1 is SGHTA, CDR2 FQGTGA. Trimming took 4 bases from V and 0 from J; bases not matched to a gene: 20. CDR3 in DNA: TGTGCCAGCAGCTACCCAACGGGACAGGGGTTTCGGTTTCTCACAACTAATGAAAAACTGTTTTTT. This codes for CASSYPTGQGFRFLTTNEKLFF.

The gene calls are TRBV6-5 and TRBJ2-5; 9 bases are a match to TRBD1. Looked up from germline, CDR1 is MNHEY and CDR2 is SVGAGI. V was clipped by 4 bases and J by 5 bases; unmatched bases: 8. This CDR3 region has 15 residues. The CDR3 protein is CASSSGQGNGETQYF. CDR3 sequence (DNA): TGTGCCAGCAGTTCCGGACAGGGGAACGGGGAGACCCAGTACTTC.

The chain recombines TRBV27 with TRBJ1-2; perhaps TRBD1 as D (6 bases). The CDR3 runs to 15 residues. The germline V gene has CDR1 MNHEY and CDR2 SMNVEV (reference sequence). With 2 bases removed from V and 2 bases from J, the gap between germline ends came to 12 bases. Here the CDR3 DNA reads TGTGCCAGCAGTTTAGGAGGAGGGGGAAACTATGGCTACACCTTC. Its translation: CASSLGGGGNYGYTF.

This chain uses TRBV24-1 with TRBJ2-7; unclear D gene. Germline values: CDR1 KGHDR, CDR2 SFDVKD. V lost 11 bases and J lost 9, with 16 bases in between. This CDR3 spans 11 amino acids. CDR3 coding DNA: TGTGCCAGCCGGCGGATACTTGGGCAGTACTTC. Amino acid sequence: CASRRILGQYF.

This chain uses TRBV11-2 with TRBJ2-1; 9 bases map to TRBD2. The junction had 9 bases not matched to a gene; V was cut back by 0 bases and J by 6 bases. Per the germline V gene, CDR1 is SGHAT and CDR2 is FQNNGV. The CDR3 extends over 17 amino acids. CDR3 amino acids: CASSLDRGSGSPNEQFF. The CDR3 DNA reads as TGTGCCAGCAGCTTAGATCGAGGTAGCGGGAGCCCCAATGAGCAGTTCTTC.

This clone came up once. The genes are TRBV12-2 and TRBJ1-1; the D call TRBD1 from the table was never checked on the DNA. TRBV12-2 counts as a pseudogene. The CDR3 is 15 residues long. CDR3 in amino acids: CASRFGQPRWGEAFF. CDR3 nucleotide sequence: TGTGCAAGTCGCTTTGGACAGCCACGATGGGGGGAAGCTTTCTTT.

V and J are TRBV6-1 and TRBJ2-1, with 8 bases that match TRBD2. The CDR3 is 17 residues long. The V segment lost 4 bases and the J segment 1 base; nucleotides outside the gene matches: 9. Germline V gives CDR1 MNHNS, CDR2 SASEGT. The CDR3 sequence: CASSGMMAGGSYNEQFF. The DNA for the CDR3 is TGTGCCAGCAGTGGTATGATGGCGGGGGGATCCTACAATGAGCAGTTCTTC.

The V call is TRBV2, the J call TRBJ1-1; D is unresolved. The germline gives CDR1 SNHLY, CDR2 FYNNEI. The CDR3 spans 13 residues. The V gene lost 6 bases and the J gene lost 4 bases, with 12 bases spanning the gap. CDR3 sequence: CASSYDAGTEAFF. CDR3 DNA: TGTGCCAGCAGCTATGACGCGGGCACTGAAGCTTTCTTT.